Here is one TCR beta chain with its context. Its antigen is not known. The sample belongs to a study of STAT5B mutations in CD4+ large granular lymphocyte leukemia. Trimming took 4 bases from V and 0 from J; bases not matched to a gene: 1. Germline V lookup: CDR1 SQVTM, CDR2 ANQGSEA. The CDR3 consists of 15 residues. As processed by the authors: A productive frequency of 2.59 x 10-5 was the lowest detectable. The method was immunoSEQ multiplex PCR; TCRdb's version includes in-frame clones alone and lacks a portion of them. V and J calls and clone size are as listed in that table; D and trimming were resolved from the DNA. The sample records 30,000 to 35,000 clones, roughly 76% being singletons. Study conclusions and caveats: Around 25% of private leukemic clonotypes occurred rarely in other patients' non-leukemic repertoires.

Input material: CD4+ T cells from blood buffy coats. The sequence was obtained from a human donor in good health. The chain carries TRBV29-1 and TRBJ2-2, with 11 bases matching TRBD1. The CDR3 region has the DNA TGCAGCGTTGTGGGACAGGGGGCGAACACCGGGGAGCTGTTTTTT. It translates to CSVVGQGANTGELFF.